These 17 T cell receptor beta chains came from one sample sequenced in a study of cytomegalovirus exposure and HLA in healthy donors. The primer mix had 60 Vbeta and 13 Jbeta primers. Sequenced by immunoSEQ multiplex PCR; TCRdb stores in-frame clones only, minus some. The sample lists fewer than 120,000 clones, over 60% seen once, with about an eighth in the top ten. The sequenced sample was PBMCs. All receptors derive from a man younger than 40 in good health and CMV-seropositive.

The chain links TRBV18 to TRBJ1-2; 8 bases are a match to TRBD1. This CDR3 has 17 amino acids. The ends lost 0 bases at V and 8 bases at J; junction bases unmatched: 14. Germline V lookup: CDR1 KGHSH, CDR2 LQKENI. The CDR3 protein is CASSPPRDRRIRGGYTF. In DNA form, the CDR3 reads TGTGCCAGCTCACCACCGAGGGACAGGCGGATCCGGGGGGGCTACACCTTC. The variable domain in full, with the rest retrieved from reference TRBV18 and TRBJ1-2, is NAGVMQNPRHLVRRRGQEARLRCSPMKGHSHVYWYRQLPEEGLKFMVYLQKENIIDESGMPKERFSAEFPKEGPSILRIQQVVRGDSAAYFCASSPPRDRRIRGGYTFGSGTRLTVV.

The rearrangement joins TRBV27 to TRBJ1-1; TRBD1 is a possible D gene (5 bases). Between the trimmed V and J ends, which lost 6 bases and 4 bases, there was a span of 12 bases. This CDR3 region has 13 residues. CDR1 MNHEY and CDR2 SMNVEV come from the germline V gene (reference sequence). The CDR3 coding sequence is TGTGCCAGCAGCTGGGGCGGCATCACTGAAGCTTTCTTT. It is translated as CASSWGGITEAFF.

J is TRBJ1-1 and V is TRBV9; D gene ambiguous. The ends were cut back, 2 bases at V and 1 base at J, with 9 bases in the middle. Looked up from germline, CDR1 is SGDLS and CDR2 is YYNGEE. The CDR3 has 14 amino acids. CDR3 amino acids: CASSVYAGNTEAFF. The CDR3 region has the DNA TGTGCCAGCAGCGTGTACGCCGGGAACACTGAAGCTTTCTTT.

The chain employs TRBV5-1 and TRBJ2-5, with 8 bases fitting TRBD2. CDR1 and CDR2 (germline): SGHRS, YFSETQ. The CDR3 is 14 amino acids. V was pared by 5 bases and J by 5 bases, with 8 bases of the junction left unmatched. The CDR3 region has the DNA TGCGCCAGCAGGTTAGCGGGGTCCCAGGAGACCCAGTACTTC. Protein sequence: CASRLAGSQETQYF.

This clone was detected only once. The chain has TRBV30 and TRBJ2-2; 9 bases agree with TRBD2. The CDR3 consists of 13 residues. Germline V gives CDR1 GTSNPN, CDR2 SVGIG (reference sequence). V trimming: 8 bases; J trimming: 5 bases; junction bases outside the gene matches: 6. DNA of the CDR3: TGTGCCGGCGGGAGGGACGGGACCGGGGAGCTGTTTTTT. Translating it yields CAGGRDGTGELFF. Looking up the rest from reference TRBV30 and TRBJ2-2 gives the full variable domain: SQTIHQWPATLVQPVGSPLSLECTVEGTSNPNLYWYRQAAGRGLQLLFYSVGIGQISSEVPQNLSASRPQDRQFILSSKKLLLSDSGFYLCAGGRDGTGELFFGEGSRLTVL.

The rearrangement uses TRBV5-4 and TRBJ2-1; the match to TRBD1 covers 9 bases. Trimming took 4 bases from V and 6 from J; bases not matched to a gene: 11. This CDR3 has 16 residues. Looked up from germline, CDR1 is SGHNT and CDR2 is YYREEE (reference sequence). The CDR3 loop reads CASSGGGQGKSNEQFF. The CDR3 region has the DNA TGTGCCAGCAGCGGGGGCGGACAGGGGAAAAGCAATGAGCAGTTCTTC.

The V gene is TRBV5-6, the J gene TRBJ1-6; D may be TRBD1 (6 bases). Germline V gives CDR1 SGHDT, CDR2 YYEEEE. The V end lost 4 bases, the J end lost 0 bases, and 11 bases lay between the germline ends. This CDR3 region has 16 residues. The CDR3 protein is CASSRDTSSYNSPLHF. The CDR3, as DNA: TGTGCCAGCAGCCGGGACACTAGCTCCTATAATTCACCCCTCCACTTT.

The J gene is TRBJ2-7, the V gene TRBV5-1; TRBD2 matches at 7 bases. The germline gives CDR1 SGHRS, CDR2 YFSETQ. The CDR3 has 17 residues. V lost 2 bases and J lost 3; bases outside the gene matches: 14. CDR3 coding DNA: TGCGCCAGCAGCTTTCAGCGGGATTCTAGTCTACGCTACGAGCAGTACTTC. Translation gives CASSFQRDSSLRYEQYF. The full variable domain, with the rest looked up from reference TRBV5-1 and TRBJ2-7, is KAGVTQTPRYLIKTRGQQVTLSCSPISGHRSVSWYQQTPGQGLQFLFEYFSETQRNKGNFPGRFSGRQFSNSRSEMNVSTLELGDSALYLCASSFQRDSSLRYEQYFGPGTRLTVT.

The chain employs TRBV7-9 and TRBJ1-4; D ambiguous. V lost 5 bases and J lost 6, with 16 bases in between. The CDR3 runs 15 residues. CDR1 is SEHNR, CDR2 FQNEAQ, per germline (reference sequence). In nucleotides, the CDR3 is TGTGCCAGCAGCCATAGCGTAGATGGGCATGAAAAACTGTTTTTT. Translating gives CASSHSVDGHEKLFF.

The gene calls are TRBV27 and TRBJ1-4; 8 positions match TRBD1. V shed 6 bases and J 7 bases; nucleotides not matched to a gene: 10. The CDR3 covers 15 residues. Germline CDR1 reads MNHEY; CDR2 reads SMNVEV (reference sequence). CDR3 nucleotides: TGTGCCAGCAGCCGCAGGACAGGGATCCCTGAAAAACTGTTTTTT. It codes for CASSRRTGIPEKLFF.

By proportion, this clone is medium-sized (0.01 to 0.1%). The V gene is TRBV9, the J gene TRBJ2-1; D ambiguous. This CDR3 spans 15 amino acids. The germline gives CDR1 SGDLS, CDR2 YYNGEE. The ends were cut back, 4 bases at V and 0 bases at J, with 11 bases in the middle. CDR3 nucleotide sequence: TGTGCCAGCAGCCCCCCGGTTAGCTCCTACAATGAGCAGTTCTTC. Protein: CASSPPVSSYNEQFF.

V usage is TRBV5-4 and J usage is TRBJ2-6, with TRBD2 matching 7 bases. CDR3 length equals 16 residues. CDR1 SGHNT and CDR2 YYREEE come from the germline V gene (reference sequence). Losses at the gene ends were 0 bases for V and 4 bases for J; bases not matched to a gene: 4. DNA of the CDR3: TGTGCCAGCAGCTTGGACGGGGGGACGGGGGCCAACGTCCTGACTTTC. This codes for CASSLDGGTGANVLTF. Variable domain in full (rest from reference TRBV5-4 and TRBJ2-6): ETGVTQSPTHLIKTRGQQVTLRCSSQSGHNTVSWYQQALGQGPQFIFQYYREEENGRGNFPPRFSGLQFPNYSSELNVNALELDDSALYLCASSLDGGTGANVLTFGAGSRLTVL.

This chain links TRBV7-2 with TRBJ2-1; 10 nucleotides agree with TRBD2. The V gene end was trimmed by 1 base and the J gene end by 9 bases; junction bases not matched to a gene: 9. The CDR3 contains 16 residues. CDR1 and CDR2 (germline): SGHTA, FQGNSA. CDR3 nucleotides: TGTGCCAGCAGCTTAGAACCTAGCGGGGGCTGGGGTGAGCAGTTCTTC. It codes for CASSLEPSGGWGEQFF.

The chain carries TRBV7-2 and TRBJ2-7; 7 nucleotides line up with TRBD1. The V gene's germline CDR1 is SGHTA and CDR2 FQGNSA. Trimming removed 5 bases from V and 2 bases from J; junction bases left unmatched: 3. This CDR3 comprises 13 residues. CDR3 sequence: CASSTTGTYEQYF. CDR3 coding DNA: TGTGCCAGCAGCACGACAGGGACCTACGAGCAGTACTTC.

The gene calls are TRBV19 and TRBJ2-5; 7 positions match TRBD1. J lost 3 bases, V lost 5 bases, and 3 bases had no gene match. The length of the CDR3 is 13 residues. Germline loops: CDR1 LNHDA, CDR2 SQIVND (reference sequence). The CDR3 loop is CASSVDREETQYF. Written as DNA, the CDR3 is TGTGCCAGTAGTGTTGACAGGGAAGAGACCCAGTACTTC. Full variable domain (outside the CDR3, taken from reference TRBV19 and TRBJ2-5): DGGITQSPKYLFRKEGQNVTLSCEQNLNHDAMYWYRQDPGQGLRLIYYSQIVNDFQKGDIAEGYSVSREKKESFPLTVTSAQKNPTAFYLCASSVDREETQYFGPGTRLLVL.

The chain links TRBV28 to TRBJ2-3, with D perhaps matching TRBD2 (6 bases). V lost 5 bases, J lost 5 bases, and 14 bases lay in between. The CDR3 is 14 amino acids. The V gene's germline CDR1 is MDHEN and CDR2 SYDVKM. CDR3 in DNA: TGTGCCAGCAGTCCCCTGGGGGGTGGAGATACGCAGTATTTT. Residues: CASSPLGGGDTQYF.

This clone was seen a handful of times. The chain combines TRBV6-5 with TRBJ2-1; TRBD2 aligns across 9 bases. The V gene end was trimmed by 0 bases and the J gene end by 10 bases; junction bases not matched to a gene: 7. The CDR3 is made up of 15 amino acids. The V gene's germline CDR1 is MNHEY and CDR2 SVGAGI. As DNA, the CDR3 is TGTGCCAGCAGTTACTCTGGCGGGGGGGCCTTGGAGCAGTTCTTC. Protein sequence: CASSYSGGGALEQFF.